A single sample is the source of the 21 T cell receptor beta chains below, sequenced in a study of CD8 T cells in Susac syndrome. A quantity of 0.5 to 1 ug RNA underwent reverse transcription using random hexamers. TCRdb reanalysed the immunoSEQ multiplex PCR reads using MiXCR and keeps one entry per CDR3 protein. The sample carries approximately 200,000 distinct CDR3 sequences, more than 90% recorded once. The sequenced sample consisted of CD4+ T cells from PBMCs. These receptors were collected from a human donor with multiple sclerosis.

V is TRBV7-9 and J is TRBJ2-2, with D unclear. CDR1 is SEHNR and CDR2 is FQNEAQ in the germline V gene (reference sequence). The ends were cut back, 4 bases at V and 7 bases at J, with 7 bases in the middle. This CDR3 is built from 12 residues. The CDR3 spells CASSSSVGELFF. The CDR3, as DNA: TGTGCCAGCAGCTCCTCGGTCGGGGAGCTGTTTTTT.

The chain recombines TRBV7-2 with TRBJ2-5, with a tentative D call TRBD2 (6 bases). The germline CDR1 and CDR2 sequences are SGHTA and FQGNSA. V lost 2 bases and J 5 bases, leaving 15 bases between the germline ends. The length of the CDR3 is 15 residues. This CDR3 is CASSLIPGRGETQYF. The CDR3 DNA follows: TGTGCCAGCAGCTTAATCCCGGGTCGGGGGGAGACCCAGTACTTC.

The V and J genes are TRBV5-1 and TRBJ2-1, with D perhaps given as TRBD1 or TRBD2 (7 bases each). CDR1 SGHRS and CDR2 YFSETQ come from the germline V gene. Trimming removed 3 bases from V and 8 bases from J, with 15 bases in between. CDR3 length equals 14 residues. CDR3 loop: CASSSIRGRDEQFF. CDR3 bases: TGCGCCAGCAGCTCGATCAGGGGGAGGGATGAGCAGTTCTTC.

Only one count was recorded for this clonotype. The DNA for the CDR3 is TGCGCCAGCAGCGTTGGGCGCAGCGGAGAGACCCAGTACTTC. It codes for CASSVGRSGETQYF. The chain combines TRBV5-1 with TRBJ2-5, with D tentatively TRBD2 (5 bases). The V end lost 4 bases, the J end lost 4 bases, and 14 bases lay between the germline ends. Germline CDR1 reads SGHRS; CDR2 reads YFSETQ. The CDR3 totals 14 residues.

The CDR3 loop is CASRGRRQSSYEQYF. CDR3 nucleotide sequence: TGTGCCAGCAGAGGCCGGAGGCAGTCTTCCTACGAGCAGTACTTC. The chain carries TRBV27 and TRBJ2-7, with D possibly TRBD2 on 5 matching bases. Trimming stripped 6 bases from V and 1 base from J, with 16 bases between. CDR3 size: 15 residues. In germline, CDR1 is MNHEY, CDR2 SMNVEV (reference sequence).

V gene TRBV7-9 combines with J gene TRBJ2-5, with 9 nucleotides matching TRBD2. Germline V lookup: CDR1 SEHNR, CDR2 FQNEAQ (reference sequence). The CDR3 is made up of 16 amino acids. The V gene end was trimmed by 3 bases and the J gene end by 0 bases; junction bases not matched to a gene: 5. CDR3 in amino acids: CASSFSGGAYQETQYF. The CDR3 DNA reads TGTGCCAGCAGCTTTAGCGGGGGCGCTTACCAAGAGACCCAGTACTTC.

The rearrangement uses TRBV1 and TRBJ2-7; TRBD1 reflects the table's D call only, with no check against the DNA. TRBV1 is an annotated pseudogene. There are 13 residues in the CDR3. The DNA of the CDR3 is TGCACCAGCAGCCTAAAAGGGGGCCACGAGCAGTACTTC. Translation: CTSSLKGGHEQYF.

This CDR3 is CSVAWNSNTEAFF. The CDR3 nucleotides are TGCAGCGTCGCCTGGAATTCGAACACTGAAGCTTTCTTT. The J gene is TRBJ1-1, the V gene TRBV29-1; D gene ambiguous. CDR3 length: 13 residues. Germline values: CDR1 SQVTM, CDR2 ANQGSEA. The V end lost 6 bases, the J end lost 1 base, and 12 bases lay between the germline ends. Full variable domain (remainder filled in from reference TRBV29-1 and TRBJ1-1): SAVISQKPSRDICQRGTSLTIQCQVDSQVTMMFWYRQQPGQSLTLIATANQGSEATYESGFVIDKFPISRPNLTFSTLTVSNMSPEDSSIYLCSVAWNSNTEAFFGQGTRLTVV.

V gene TRBV12-3 or TRBV12-4 combines with J gene TRBJ2-7; 10 bases are shared with TRBD1. Germline trimming cut 8 bases from V and 7 bases from J; bases unmatched to any gene: 8. The CDR3 length is 13 residues. This chain's CDR3 is CASQGTGDWEQYF. CDR3 DNA: TGTGCCAGCCAAGGGACAGGGGACTGGGAGCAGTACTTC.

The gene calls are TRBV7-9 and TRBJ2-3; D may be TRBD1 (6 bases). Germline assignment: CDR1 SEHNR and CDR2 FQNEAQ (reference sequence). The CDR3 is 15 amino acids. Trimming shortened V by 3 bases and J by 2 bases, and 12 bases separated the two germline ends. Written as DNA, the CDR3 is TGTGCCAGCAGCTTGGACAGTCATCTCACAGATACGCAGTATTTT. Amino acid sequence: CASSLDSHLTDTQYF.

V usage is TRBV5-1 and J usage is TRBJ2-7, with D possibly being TRBD2 (5 bases). Germline CDR1 and CDR2: SGHRS and YFSETQ. The length of the CDR3 is 14 residues. Trimming took 0 bases from V and 5 from J, leaving 12 bases between them. The CDR3 DNA reads TGCGCCAGCAGCTTGGCGGAGGCCAGGAACGAGCAGTACTTC. Encoded protein: CASSLAEARNEQYF.

CDR3 nucleotide sequence: TGCAGTGCCCTAGGGGAGTTGGCTGGCTACACCTTC. Its translation is CSALGELAGYTF. The J gene is TRBJ1-2, the V gene TRBV20-1, with D perhaps matching TRBD1 (5 bases). This CDR3 spans 12 amino acids. The germline CDR1 and CDR2 sequences are DFQATT and SNEGSKA (reference sequence). Trimming cost V 6 bases and J 7 bases, with 15 bases left between them.

The chain has TRBV4-2 and TRBJ2-5; possibly TRBD2 for D (5 bases). This CDR3 is built from 14 residues. Germline CDR1 LGHNA, CDR2 YNFKEQ. V was clipped by 1 base and J by 4 bases, with 10 bases between them. CDR3 amino acids: CASSQGVGRETQYF. The DNA of the CDR3 is TGTGCCAGCAGCCAAGGAGTAGGGAGAGAGACCCAGTACTTC.

The chain couples TRBV29-1 to TRBJ1-2; D gene uncertain. V was pared by 6 bases and J by 5 bases, with 7 bases between. Germline V gene data show CDR1 as SQVTM and CDR2 as ANQGSEA. CDR3 length: 10 amino acids. The CDR3 loop is CSVDDYGYTF. The CDR3 nucleotides read TGCAGCGTGGATGATTATGGCTACACCTTC. Full variable domain (remainder filled in from reference TRBV29-1 and TRBJ1-2): SAVISQKPSRDICQRGTSLTIQCQVDSQVTMMFWYRQQPGQSLTLIATANQGSEATYESGFVIDKFPISRPNLTFSTLTVSNMSPEDSSIYLCSVDDYGYTFGSGTRLTVV.

The chain uses TRBV4-1 and TRBJ2-5; 7 positions match TRBD1. The V gene end was trimmed by 4 bases and the J gene end by 0 bases; junction bases not matched to a gene: 5. The CDR3 contains 15 residues. CDR1 is MGHRA and CDR2 is YSYEKL in the germline V gene. CDR3 in DNA: TGCGCCAGCAGCCGGATGGACAGGTACCAAGAGACCCAGTACTTC. Encoded protein: CASSRMDRYQETQYF.

This clonotype has only one observation. J is TRBJ2-1 and V is TRBV12-3 or TRBV12-4; no clear D. The CDR3 contains 15 residues. V lost 1 base and J lost 4, with 11 bases in between. The chain's CDR3 is CASSLGVGGYNEQFF. The CDR3 region has the DNA TGTGCCAGCAGTTTAGGGGTAGGTGGATACAATGAGCAGTTCTTC.

The rearrangement uses TRBV6-1 and TRBJ1-1; 7 positions agree with TRBD1. With 3 bases clipped from V and 10 bases from J, the junction kept 14 bases outside the gene matches. This CDR3 is built from 15 residues. Germline loops: CDR1 MNHNS, CDR2 SASEGT. The CDR3 loop is CASSDFGTARFGAFF. In DNA form, the CDR3 reads TGTGCCAGCAGTGATTTTGGGACAGCGAGGTTTGGAGCTTTCTTT.

V is TRBV29-1 and J is TRBJ2-7; D perhaps matches TRBD1 (6 bases). Trimming pared 4 bases from V and 7 bases from J, leaving 17 bases between. The CDR3 length is 13 residues. CDR1 is SQVTM, CDR2 ANQGSEA, per germline. The CDR3 loop reads CSVVGQGTSEQYF. DNA for the CDR3: TGCAGCGTTGTTGGGCAGGGGACCTCTGAGCAGTACTTC.

This chain joins TRBV7-9 and TRBJ1-2, with a weak D call TRBD1 (5 bases). Trimming stripped 3 bases from V and 4 bases from J, with 12 bases between. The CDR3 loop spans 14 amino acids. From germline, CDR1 is SEHNR and CDR2 FQNEAQ (reference sequence). This CDR3 reads CASSLAGQIYGYTF. The DNA for the CDR3 is TGTGCCAGCAGCTTGGCGGGGCAGATCTATGGCTACACCTTC.

This clonotype showed up just a few times. The chain combines TRBV3-1 with TRBJ2-2; 8 positions agree with TRBD1. With V trimmed by 6 bases and J by 6 bases, 0 bases remained unmatched. There are 12 residues in the CDR3. Germline CDR1 reads LGHDT; CDR2 reads YNNKEL (reference sequence). The CDR3 sequence is CASRQGAGELFF. The CDR3 coding sequence is TGTGCCAGCAGACAGGGGGCCGGGGAGCTGTTTTTT. Filled out from reference TRBV3-1 and TRBJ2-2, the complete variable domain reads DTAVSQTPKYLVTQMGNDKSIKCEQNLGHDTMYWYKQDSKKFLKIMFSYNNKELIINETVPNRFSPKSPDKAHLNLHINSLELGDSAVYFCASRQGAGELFFGEGSRLTVL.

This clonotype appeared a single time. CDR3 protein: CASSTNDDEQYF. The CDR3 nucleotides are TGCGCCAGCAGCACGAACGACGACGAGCAGTACTTC. This chain links TRBV5-1 with TRBJ2-7, with D unclear. The CDR3 contains 12 residues. V was clipped by 4 bases and J by 5 bases, with 10 bases between them. Germline V gives CDR1 SGHRS, CDR2 YFSETQ. The variable domain in full, completed from reference TRBV5-1 and TRBJ2-7, reads KAGVTQTPRYLIKTRGQQVTLSCSPISGHRSVSWYQQTPGQGLQFLFEYFSETQRNKGNFPGRFSGRQFSNSRSEMNVSTLELGDSALYLCASSTNDDEQYFGPGTRLTVT.